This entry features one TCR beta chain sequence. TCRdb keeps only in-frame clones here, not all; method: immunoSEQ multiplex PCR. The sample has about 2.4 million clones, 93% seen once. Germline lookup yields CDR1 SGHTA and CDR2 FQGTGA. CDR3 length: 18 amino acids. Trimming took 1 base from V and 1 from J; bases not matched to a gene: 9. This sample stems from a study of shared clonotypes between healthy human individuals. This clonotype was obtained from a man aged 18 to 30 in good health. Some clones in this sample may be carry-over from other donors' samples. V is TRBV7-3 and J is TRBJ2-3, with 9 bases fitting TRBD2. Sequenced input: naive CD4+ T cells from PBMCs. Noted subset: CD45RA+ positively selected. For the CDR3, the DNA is TGTGCCAGCAGCTTAATGGCTAGCGGGACCTTTCGCACAGATACGCAGTATTTT. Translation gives CASSLMASGTFRTDTQYF.